This T cell receptor (beta chain) appears in the sequencing data of a study of blood T cell repertoires in COVID-19. About the research overall: The samples span acute and convalescent COVID-19 from the United States, Italy and Spain. Nucleic acid was either cDNA or gDNA, and it came from T cells, B-cell-depleted T cells, or PBMCs.

The method was immunoSEQ multiplex PCR; TCRdb's version includes in-frame clones alone and lacks a portion of them. The sample has 31,000 or so clones, about nine tenths seen once; the top ten hold about a quarter. The CDR3 consists of 14 residues. V was pared by 2 bases and J by 6 bases, with 13 bases between. From germline, CDR1 is KGHSH and CDR2 LQKENI. Sequenced: peripheral blood. V is TRBV18 and J is TRBJ1-1; tentative D call: TRBD1 (6 bases). The sequence was obtained from a human donor with active COVID-19. The donor label of this sample is uncertain. The CDR3 DNA follows: TGTGCCAGCTCACCAAGAGGGGGGGCGTCTGAAGCTTTCTTT. This codes for CASSPRGGASEAFF.